This note documents a single TCR beta chain sequence. The antigen is not known. Peripheral blood was drawn, around 9.5 milliliters per donor. Isolating PBMCs gave at least 6.5 million of these cells per sample. Each sample yielded at least 5.5 micrograms of PBMC total RNA. The sample is drawn from a study of blood T cells in healthy people across ages. A sample-barcoded 5' primer and a J-beta primer mix were used in a second PCR of roughly 7 to 11 cycles. MiXCR, run by TCRdb on the 5' RACE reads, gives a single entry per CDR3 protein. The profile shows around 1,000,000 distinct CDR3 sequences, approximately 38% of them singletons. Broader study findings: With unsorted PBMCs, a conclusive comparison of naive versus antigen-experienced cells was not possible.

This CDR3 has 16 amino acids. Germline lookup yields CDR1 LGHNA and CDR2 YSLEER. The V end lost 0 bases, the J end lost 5 bases, and 14 bases lay between the germline ends. The sample comprised blood. This rearrangement joins TRBV4-3 to TRBJ1-5; D not certain. The receptor was isolated from a man younger than 35 in good health. DNA of the CDR3: TGCGCCAGCAGCCAAGAATGGGCCAGCCAGGATCAGCCCCAGCATTTT. Residues: CASSQEWASQDQPQHF.